These T cell receptor beta chains were read from a single sample in a study of cytotoxic CD8 clonotypes in ibrutinib-treated CLL. Here immunoSEQ multiplex PCR was the method, and the copy in TCRdb shows in-frame clones only, minus some. The sample holds some 200,000 clones, around 70% seen once. Sequenced here: PBMCs, sampled after 12 months of ibrutinib treatment. Receptors originate from a human donor with chronic lymphocytic leukemia. Each CDR3 is given with its conserved first and last residue. The D gene is left open where the match is weak. Part of the rows lack a size; the others show once, few, many or a class for expanded clones.

size: NA
V: TRBV11-2
length: 14
J: TRBJ2-7
D: NA
CDR3: CASSLPRGNYEQYF
DNA: TGTGCCAGCAGCTTACCAAGGGGGAACTACGAGCAGTACTTC

size: NA
V: TRBV11-2
length: 15
J: TRBJ2-2
D: NA
CDR3: CASRSQGQNTGELFF
DNA: TGTGCCAGCAGGTCACAGGGCCAGAACACCGGGGAGCTGTTTTTT

size: few
V: TRBV6-5
length: 16
J: TRBJ2-5
D: NA
CDR3: CASSYHRASDGETQYF
DNA: TGTGCCAGCAGTTATCACAGGGCTTCCGATGGGGAGACCCAGTACTTC

size: once
V: TRBV6-5
length: 15
J: TRBJ1-2
D: TRBD1
CDR3: CASSIGTGGNYGYTF
DNA: TGTGCCAGCAGCATCGGGACAGGGGGTAACTATGGCTACACCTTC

size: NA
V: TRBV5-1
length: 16
J: TRBJ2-3
D: TRBD2
CDR3: CASSPTTSGSADTQYF
DNA: TGCGCCAGCAGCCCTACGACTAGCGGGAGTGCAGATACGCAGTATTTT

size: NA
V: TRBV11-2
length: 14
J: TRBJ1-1
D: NA
CDR3: CASSFDGVNTEAFF
DNA: TGTGCCAGCAGCTTCGACGGTGTGAACACTGAAGCTTTCTTT

size: few
V: TRBV7-8
length: 14
J: TRBJ2-1
D: NA
CDR3: CASSRLQGSNEQFF
DNA: TGTGCCAGCAGCCGGTTACAGGGTTCCAATGAGCAGTTCTTC

size: few
V: TRBV27
length: 15
J: TRBJ1-1
D: NA
CDR3: CASADRGRRTTEAFF
DNA: TGTGCCAGCGCCGACCGGGGGAGGCGAACCACTGAAGCTTTCTTT

size: few
V: TRBV2
length: 11
J: TRBJ2-4
D: NA
CDR3: CASSGYDIQYF
DNA: TGTGCCAGCAGTGGGTACGACATTCAGTACTTC

size: few
V: TRBV7-9
length: 15
J: TRBJ1-5
D: NA
CDR3: CASSSGALSNQPQHF
DNA: TGTGCCAGCAGCTCCGGGGCCCTTAGCAATCAGCCCCAGCATTTT

size: once
V: TRBV14
length: 17
J: TRBJ2-3
D: TRBD2
CDR3: CASSQRHLAGSTDTQYF
DNA: TGTGCCAGCAGCCAACGGCACCTAGCGGGGAGCACAGATACGCAGTATTTT

size: NA
V: TRBV6-1
length: 14
J: TRBJ1-1
D: TRBD1
CDR3: CASSVGTGRAEAFF
DNA: TGTGCCAGCAGTGTGGGGACAGGGCGAGCTGAAGCTTTCTTT

size: NA
V: TRBV6-9
length: 10
J: TRBJ2-1
D: NA
CDR3: CASRYNEQFF
DNA: TGTGCCAGCAGGTACAATGAGCAGTTCTTC

size: NA
V: TRBV4-3
length: 17
J: TRBJ2-7
D: TRBD2
CDR3: CASSQSGASGTSYEQYF
DNA: TGCGCCAGCAGCCAATCGGGTGCTAGCGGGACCTCCTACGAGCAGTACTTC

size: NA
V: TRBV18
length: 15
J: TRBJ2-3
D: NA
CDR3: CASSPPSPLTDTQYF
DNA: TGTGCCAGCTCACCACCGTCGCCTCTCACAGATACGCAGTATTTT

size: NA
V: TRBV5-6
length: 19
J: TRBJ2-4
D: TRBD1
CDR3: CASRRDRDRKNLAKNIQYF
DNA: TGTGCCAGCAGGCGCGACCGGGACAGAAAAAATCTAGCCAAAAACATTCAGTACTTC

size: NA
V: TRBV9
length: 13
J: TRBJ1-2
D: NA
CDR3: CASSVGSDYGYTF
DNA: TGTGCCAGCAGCGTAGGGTCAGACTATGGCTACACCTTC

size: NA
V: TRBV7-9
length: 14
J: TRBJ1-1
D: NA
CDR3: CASSLGFMNTEAFF
DNA: TGTGCCAGCAGCTTAGGTTTCATGAACACTGAAGCTTTCTTT

size: NA
V: TRBV7-2
length: 15
J: TRBJ1-5
D: NA
CDR3: CASSLVPGGNQPQHF
DNA: TGTGCCAGCAGCTTAGTTCCAGGAGGCAATCAGCCCCAGCATTTT

size: NA
V: TRBV18
length: 16
J: TRBJ2-1
D: TRBD2
CDR3: CASSPPGLAGGDEQFF
DNA: TGTGCCAGCTCACCACCTGGACTAGCGGGGGGAGATGAGCAGTTCTTC

size: many
V: TRBV7-2
length: 13
J: TRBJ2-7
D: NA
CDR3: CASSLGGYHEQYF
DNA: TGTGCCAGCAGCTTAGGAGGATACCACGAGCAGTACTTC

size: NA
V: TRBV27
length: 13
J: TRBJ2-1
D: NA
CDR3: CASSLGQRNEQFF
DNA: TGTGCCAGCAGCCTTGGACAGCGCAATGAGCAGTTCTTC

size: NA
V: TRBV9
length: 16
J: TRBJ1-2
D: NA
CDR3: CASSPGGVVSGYGYTF
DNA: TGTGCCAGCAGCCCCGGGGGGGTTGTAAGCGGATATGGCTACACCTTC

size: NA
V: TRBV7-2
length: 15
J: TRBJ2-3
D: NA
CDR3: CASRTGLASTDTQYF
DNA: TGTGCCAGCAGAACGGGACTGGCTAGCACAGATACGCAGTATTTT

size: NA
V: TRBV6-5
length: 16
J: TRBJ1-2
D: TRBD1
CDR3: CASSYYSGRGQEGYTF
DNA: TGTGCCAGCAGTTACTACTCGGGCAGGGGGCAGGAGGGCTACACCTTC

size: NA
V: TRBV6-1
length: 15
J: TRBJ1-3
D: NA
CDR3: CASSERGGTGNTIYF
DNA: TGTGCCAGCAGTGAAAGGGGGGGGACTGGAAACACCATATATTTT

size: NA
V: TRBV6-1
length: 15
J: TRBJ2-4
D: NA
CDR3: CASTESRAGKNIQYF
DNA: TGTGCCAGCACCGAAAGTAGGGCAGGCAAAAACATTCAGTACTTC

size: NA
V: TRBV7-3
length: 15
J: TRBJ1-1
D: NA
CDR3: CASSLSPGLNTEAFF
DNA: TGTGCCAGCAGCTTAAGTCCGGGCTTGAACACTGAAGCTTTCTTT

size: NA
V: TRBV19
length: 14
J: TRBJ2-2
D: NA
CDR3: CASSEAHRTGELFF
DNA: TGTGCCAGTAGTGAGGCCCACAGGACCGGGGAGCTGTTTTTT

size: NA
V: TRBV2
length: 15
J: TRBJ2-4
D: NA
CDR3: CASSELTVAKNIQYF
DNA: TGTGCCAGCAGTGAGCTGACAGTAGCCAAAAACATTCAGTACTTC